The 12 T cell receptor beta chains in this list originate from one sample, sequenced in a study of T cell changes during pregnancy in multiple sclerosis. Only in-frame clones appear in the TCRdb table, and some are missing; sequencing was by immunoSEQ multiplex PCR. The data contain around 69,000 clones, approximately 90% of them seen just once; the ten biggest clones take up about 2.3%. The sequenced sample was peripheral blood, obtained in the first trimester of pregnancy. The receptors come from a female donor with multiple sclerosis, enrolled in a pregnancy study.

The rearrangement uses TRBV13 and TRBJ2-1; D call uncertain. The V and J ends lost 2 bases and 6 bases respectively, with 11 bases between them. The germline V gene has CDR1 PRHDT and CDR2 FYEKMQ (reference sequence). The CDR3 has 14 residues. CDR3 coding DNA: TGTGCCAGCAGCTTATCGTCAGACTCCAATGAGCAGTTCTTC. The encoded protein is CASSLSSDSNEQFF.

The V gene is TRBV9, the J gene TRBJ2-3; D is unclear. The germline V gene has CDR1 SGDLS and CDR2 YYNGEE. V lost 0 bases to trimming and J lost 2 bases, with 13 bases between them. The CDR3 has 16 residues. CDR3 sequence reads: CASSVVNGLPTDTQYF. In DNA, the CDR3 is TGTGCCAGCAGCGTAGTTAACGGGTTACCCACAGATACGCAGTATTTT.

This chain joins TRBV4-2 and TRBJ1-2, with 7 bases identical to TRBD1. Germline CDR1 reads LGHNA; CDR2 reads YNFKEQ. With V trimmed by 1 base and J by 1 base, 3 bases remained unmatched. This CDR3 region has 15 residues. CDR3 region: CASSQAGQINYGYTF. Here the CDR3 DNA reads TGTGCCAGCAGCCAAGCGGGACAGATTAACTATGGCTACACCTTC.

This chain uses TRBV27 with TRBJ2-4, with 9 bases aligning to TRBD1. Per germline, CDR1 MNHEY and CDR2 SMNVEV (reference sequence). With V trimmed by 4 bases and J by 0 bases, 4 bases remained unmatched. This CDR3 has 16 amino acids. As DNA, the CDR3 is TGTGCCAGCAGTTACGCACAGGGGGCAGCCAAAAACATTCAGTACTTC. Amino acids: CASSYAQGAAKNIQYF.

CDR3 sequence (DNA): TGTGCCAGCAGTCGGACAGGGGGCCAAAACATTCAGTACTTC. Protein product: CASSRTGGQNIQYF. The V call is TRBV28, the J call TRBJ2-4; 11 bases match TRBD1. Looked up from germline, CDR1 is MDHEN and CDR2 is SYDVKM. The CDR3 runs to 14 residues. With 5 bases clipped from V and 5 bases from J, the junction kept 2 bases outside the gene matches. Full variable domain (outside the CDR3, taken from reference TRBV28 and TRBJ2-4): DVKVTQSSRYLVKRTGEKVFLECVQDMDHENMFWYRQDPGLGLRLIYFSYDVKMKEKGDIPEGYSVSREKKERFSLILESASTNQTSMYLCASSRTGGQNIQYFGAGTRLSVL.

The CDR3 bases are TGTGCCAGCAACAAACTAGCGGGAGTCTACGAGCAGTACTTC. Its protein is CASNKLAGVYEQYF. The chain combines TRBV6-6 with TRBJ2-7; 11 bases line up with TRBD2. J was trimmed by 3 bases and V by 7 bases; bases with no gene match: 5. The germline V gene encodes CDR1 MNHNY and CDR2 SVGAGI (reference sequence). CDR3 size: 14 residues.

The CDR3 loop is CATSRLIAVSSTDTQYF. The CDR3 nucleotides read TGTGCCACCAGCAGATTAATAGCGGTTTCTAGCACAGATACGCAGTATTTT. The chain links TRBV15 to TRBJ2-3; D is possibly TRBD2 (6 bases). The CDR3 length is 17 residues. V was trimmed by 2 bases and J by 0 bases, leaving 15 bases between them. The germline V gene has CDR1 LNHNV and CDR2 YYDKDF (reference sequence).

The V and J genes are TRBV30 and TRBJ1-1, with 7 bases matching TRBD1. CDR3 length: 12 residues. Germline V gene lookup returns CDR1 GTSNPN and CDR2 SVGIG (reference sequence). V lost 3 bases to trimming and J lost 6 bases; unmatched junction nucleotides: 4. This CDR3 is CAWSPGGPEAFF. The CDR3 nucleotides read TGTGCCTGGAGCCCAGGGGGACCTGAAGCTTTCTTT.

The gene calls are TRBV7-9 and TRBJ1-1; no definite D call. The CDR3 covers 14 residues. The germline V and J ends were trimmed by 1 base and 4 bases, with 10 bases remaining between them. CDR1 and CDR2 from the germline V gene are SEHNR and FQNEAQ (reference sequence). CDR3: CASSLGELVTEAFF. The CDR3 coding sequence is TGTGCCAGCAGCTTAGGGGAGTTGGTCACTGAAGCTTTCTTT.

The chain combines TRBV15 with TRBJ2-2; 9 bases align to TRBD2. CDR3 length: 17 amino acids. After removal of 5 bases from V and 1 base from J, the junction contained 8 bases not matched to a gene. The germline V gene encodes CDR1 LNHNV and CDR2 YYDKDF (reference sequence). The CDR3 region is CATSQNSGRENTGELFF. CDR3 DNA sequence: TGTGCCACCAGCCAAAATAGCGGGAGAGAGAACACCGGGGAGCTGTTTTTT.

The V gene is TRBV19, the J gene TRBJ1-1, with TRBD1 identical over 7 bases. The germline CDR1 and CDR2 sequences are LNHDA and SQIVND (reference sequence). The CDR3 extends over 14 amino acids. After removal of 7 bases from V and 3 bases from J, the junction contained 8 bases not matched to a gene. The CDR3 reads CASISTGLDTEAFF. CDR3 nucleotides: TGTGCCAGTATCTCGACAGGGCTGGACACTGAAGCTTTCTTT. Full variable domain (missing parts from reference TRBV19 and TRBJ1-1): DGGITQSPKYLFRKEGQNVTLSCEQNLNHDAMYWYRQDPGQGLRLIYYSQIVNDFQKGDIAEGYSVSREKKESFPLTVTSAQKNPTAFYLCASISTGLDTEAFFGQGTRLTVV.

The chain employs TRBV10-3 and TRBJ1-4; D is uncertain. CDR3 size: 14 residues. Germline CDR1 is ENHRY and CDR2 is SYGVKD. V was shortened by 6 bases and J by 0 bases, with 8 bases between the two germline ends. CDR3: CAIRSGATNEKLFF. DNA of the CDR3: TGTGCCATCAGGAGTGGTGCAACTAATGAAAAACTGTTTTTT.